One sample yielded the 2 T cell receptor beta chains listed below, sequenced in a study of T cells after yellow fever vaccination. TCRdb fed the 5' RACE reads into MiXCR, producing one record per CDR3 protein. The sample contains over 110,000 distinct CDR3 sequences, roughly 8% of which appear only once. The sample was CD4+ T cells sorted from PBMCs, taken 5 days after the yellow fever booster vaccination. These receptors all stem from a man aged 25 to 40 who received the YFV17D yellow fever vaccine.

This clonotype was observed at least ten times. V usage is TRBV4-2 and J usage is TRBJ2-5; tentative D call: TRBD2 (6 bases). V lost 3 bases and J lost 5, with 10 bases in between. Per germline, CDR1 LGHNA and CDR2 YNFKEQ. The CDR3 spans 13 residues. CDR3 in DNA: TGTGCCAGCAGCCACCGGACTAAGGAGACCCAGTACTTC. Protein sequence: CASSHRTKETQYF.

This clonotype was counted many times. The chain recombines TRBV5-1 with TRBJ2-5, with D hard to call. Trimming stripped 4 bases from V and 5 bases from J, with 12 bases between. This CDR3 has 13 residues. CDR1 SGHRS and CDR2 YFSETQ come from the germline V gene. CDR3 in DNA: TGCGCCAGCAGCGAAGGGTCCGTGGAGACCCAGTACTTC. Its protein is CASSEGSVETQYF.